The present entry profiles one T cell receptor beta chain with its context. Its antigen remains unknown. The CDR3 extends over 16 amino acids. CDR1 is SGHTA, CDR2 FQGNSA, per germline. V was shortened by 1 base and J by 3 bases, with 14 bases between the two germline ends. PCR amplification relied on 60 Vbeta primers (plus 13 Jbeta primers). Only in-frame clones appear in the TCRdb table, and some are missing; sequencing was by immunoSEQ multiplex PCR. The table has fewer than 55,000 clones, roughly 72% seen once. The sample belongs to a study of cytomegalovirus exposure and HLA in healthy donors. Study-level information: Among about 200 million T cells, an earlier analysis found 117 million unique TCR beta sequences. Some 85 million unique TCRs, all from HLA-typed donors, were included in an early release of the data. Study-wide results and limits: According to a later analysis, most TCR beta chains associated with CMV appeared HLA-restricted.

The sequence was obtained from a woman aged 45-60 years in good health and CMV-seropositive. Sequencing was done on a sample of PBMCs. The gene calls are TRBV7-2 and TRBJ2-3; TRBD2 is a possible D gene (5 bases). CDR3 sequence (DNA): TGTGCCAGCAGCTTAGTATTTGGAGGTTTAACAGATACGCAGTATTTT. As protein: CASSLVFGGLTDTQYF.